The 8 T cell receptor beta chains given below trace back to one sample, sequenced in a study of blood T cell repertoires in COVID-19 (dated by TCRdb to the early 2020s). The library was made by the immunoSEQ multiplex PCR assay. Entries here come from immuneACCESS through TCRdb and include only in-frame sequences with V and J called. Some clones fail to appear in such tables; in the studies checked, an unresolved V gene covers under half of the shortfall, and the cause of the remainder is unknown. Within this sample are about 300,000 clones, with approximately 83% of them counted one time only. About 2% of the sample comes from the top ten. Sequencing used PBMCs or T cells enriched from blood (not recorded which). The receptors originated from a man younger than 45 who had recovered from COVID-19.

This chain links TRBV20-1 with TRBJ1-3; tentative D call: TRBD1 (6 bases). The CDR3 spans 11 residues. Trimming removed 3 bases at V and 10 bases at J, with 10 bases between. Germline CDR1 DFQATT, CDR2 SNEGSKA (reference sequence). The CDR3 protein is CSASHRETIYF. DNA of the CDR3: TGCAGTGCTAGCCACAGGGAAACCATATATTTT.

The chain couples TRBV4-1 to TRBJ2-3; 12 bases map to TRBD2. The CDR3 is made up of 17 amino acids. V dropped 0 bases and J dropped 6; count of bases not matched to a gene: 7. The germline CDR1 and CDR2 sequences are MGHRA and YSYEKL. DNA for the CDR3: TGCGCCAGCAGCCAAGAGTCTAGCGGGGGGGCGGGTGATACGCAGTATTTT. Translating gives CASSQESSGGAGDTQYF.

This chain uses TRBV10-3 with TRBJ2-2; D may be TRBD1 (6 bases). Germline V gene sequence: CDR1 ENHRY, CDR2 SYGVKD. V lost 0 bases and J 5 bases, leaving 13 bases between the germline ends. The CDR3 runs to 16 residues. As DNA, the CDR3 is TGTGCCATCAGTGAGTCGGGGGACCAGGGGACCGGGGAGCTGTTTTTT. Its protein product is CAISESGDQGTGELFF.

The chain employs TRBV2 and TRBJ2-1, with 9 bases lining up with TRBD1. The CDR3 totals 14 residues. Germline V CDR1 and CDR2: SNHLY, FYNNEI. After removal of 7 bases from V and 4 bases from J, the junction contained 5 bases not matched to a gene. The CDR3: CASKGQGLYNEQFF. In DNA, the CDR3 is TGTGCCAGCAAGGGACAGGGCTTGTACAATGAGCAGTTCTTC. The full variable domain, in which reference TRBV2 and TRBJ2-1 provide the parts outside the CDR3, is EPEVTQTPSHQVTQMGQEVILRCVPISNHLYFYWYRQILGQKVEFLVSFYNNEISEKSEIFDDQFSVERPDGSNFTLKIRSTKLEDSAMYFCASKGQGLYNEQFFGPGTRLTVL.

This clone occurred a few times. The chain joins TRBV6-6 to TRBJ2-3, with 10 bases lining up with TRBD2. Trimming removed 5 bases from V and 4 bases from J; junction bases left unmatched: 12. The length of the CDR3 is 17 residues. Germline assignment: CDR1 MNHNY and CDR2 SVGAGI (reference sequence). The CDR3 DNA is TGTGCCAGCAGTCCATCCTCGGGTAGCGGGGGGCCAGATACGCAGTATTTT. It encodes CASSPSSGSGGPDTQYF.

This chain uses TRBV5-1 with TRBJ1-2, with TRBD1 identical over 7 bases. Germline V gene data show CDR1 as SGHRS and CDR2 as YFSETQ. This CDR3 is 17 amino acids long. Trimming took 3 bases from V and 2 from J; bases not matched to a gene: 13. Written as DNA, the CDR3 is TGCGCCAGCAGCTCACGGACAGGAGGTAGAGGAAACTATGGCTACACCTTC. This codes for CASSSRTGGRGNYGYTF.

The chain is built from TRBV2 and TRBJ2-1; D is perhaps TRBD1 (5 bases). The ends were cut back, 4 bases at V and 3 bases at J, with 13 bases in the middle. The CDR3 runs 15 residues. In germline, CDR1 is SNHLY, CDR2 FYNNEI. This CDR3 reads CASSGEQGFYNEQFF. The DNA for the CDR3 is TGTGCCAGCAGTGGCGAGCAGGGCTTCTACAATGAGCAGTTCTTC.

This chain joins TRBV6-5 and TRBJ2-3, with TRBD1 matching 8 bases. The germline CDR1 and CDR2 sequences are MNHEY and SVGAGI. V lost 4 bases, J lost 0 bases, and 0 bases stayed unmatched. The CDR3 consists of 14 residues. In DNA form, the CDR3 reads TGTGCCAGCAGTTGGGACAGGAGCACAGATACGCAGTATTTT. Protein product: CASSWDRSTDTQYF.